Listed below are T cell receptor beta chains from one sample, sequenced in a study of T cells in Graves' hyperthyroidism and ophthalmopathy. TCRdb itself ran the multiplex PCR reads through MiXCR, one entry per CDR3 protein. The sample records around 760,000 distinct CDR3 sequences, approximately 36% being singletons. Input material: blood. The receptors originated from a woman in her thirties or forties with Graves' hyperthyroidism. Each CDR3 is given with its conserved first and last residue. A D gene is named only where the DNA matches it firmly. Clone size is shown for a subset of rows, as once, few, many or a class of expanded clone.

TRBV9	-	TRBJ1-2	many	TGTGCCAGCAGCGTAGACGGCGGGTACATTGGCTACACCTTC	CASSVDGGYIGYTF
TRBV4-3	TRBD1	TRBJ1-1	few	TGCGCCAGCAGCCAAGATCAAAGGACAGGGAGGACTGAAGCTTTCTTT	CASSQDQRTGRTEAFF
TRBV7-2	TRBD1	TRBJ1-2	-	TGTGCCAGCAGTCTCGAGGGACAGGGCTACACCTTC	CASSLEGQGYTF
TRBV7-9	TRBD1	TRBJ1-5	many	TGTGCCAGCAGCCCCGGGACAGGCAACCAGCCCCAGCATTTT	CASSPGTGNQPQHF
TRBV7-2	TRBD2	TRBJ2-7	-	TGTGCCAGCAGCTTAGTACTAGCGGGAGGGCCCTACGAGCAGTACTTC	CASSLVLAGGPYEQYF
TRBV29-1	-	TRBJ2-7	many	TGCAGCGTTCGGCCGGGCTCCTACGAGCAGTACTTC	CSVRPGSYEQYF
TRBV29-1	TRBD1	TRBJ2-7	many	TGCAGCGTAGGTCCCAGACAGGGGGTCTACGAGCAGTACTTC	CSVGPRQGVYEQYF
TRBV7-9	-	TRBJ2-3	few	TGTGCCAGCAGCCGAATCCGGATCACAGATACGCAGTATTTT	CASSRIRITDTQYF
TRBV10-3	-	TRBJ1-4	many	TGTGCCATCAGTGAGTCTAGCAGGGTCAATGAAAAACTGTTTTTT	CAISESSRVNEKLFF
TRBV7-2	-	TRBJ1-5	-	TGTGCCAGCAGTTCACAGAGACCAAATCAGCCCCAGCATTTT	CASSSQRPNQPQHF
TRBV5-6	-	TRBJ2-2	-	TGTGCCAGCAGATCCAGGGGTGCCGGGGAGCTGTTTTTT	CASRSRGAGELFF
TRBV7-7	TRBD2	TRBJ2-5	-	TGTGCTAGCTCAGACGGGGGGGACCAAGAGACCCAGTACTTC	CASSDGGDQETQYF
TRBV2	-	TRBJ2-2	-	TGTGCCAGCAGTTACGAGTCCGGCGGGACCCCGAACACCGGGGAGCTGTTTTTT	CASSYESGGTPNTGELFF
TRBV30	-	TRBJ1-1	-	TGTGCCTGGACGGAGCTCCTGAACACTGAAGCTTTCTTT	CAWTELLNTEAFF
TRBV15	TRBD1	TRBJ1-1	-	TGTGCCACCACAGAGGGAGGACAGGCGAACACTGAAGCTTTCTTT	CATTEGGQANTEAFF
TRBV25-1	TRBD1	TRBJ2-7	-	TGTGCCAGCAGTCTCTCGGGACAGGGGATACGCGAGCAGTACTTC	CASSLSGQGIREQYF
TRBV10-3	-	TRBJ2-5	-	TGTGCCGGCAGTTACGTAGGAGGCGAAGAGACCCAGTACTTC	CAGSYVGGEETQYF
TRBV7-2	-	TRBJ1-1	many	TGTGCCAGCAGCTCTTATACGAACACTGAAGCTTTCTTT	CASSSYTNTEAFF
TRBV14	-	TRBJ2-7	-	TGTGCCAGCAGCCAACGTTCTATGGTTTCGGGAAACGAGCAGTACTTC	CASSQRSMVSGNEQYF
TRBV6-6	-	TRBJ1-1	-	TGTGCCAGCAGTTACTTCGTGGATCGGAACACTGAAGCTTTCTTT	CASSYFVDRNTEAFF
TRBV20-1	TRBD1	TRBJ1-5	-	TGCAGTGCTAGGGACCAGGACAGGGTTAATCAGCCCCAGCATTTT	CSARDQDRVNQPQHF
TRBV7-8	TRBD2	TRBJ2-7	-	TGTGCCAGCAGCTTCGCTAATAGCGGGAGAGGGCTCTACGAGCAGTACTTC	CASSFANSGRGLYEQYF
TRBV29-1	-	TRBJ1-2	-	TGCAGTGATTCTGCCCGGTTGAACTATGGCTACACCTTC	CSDSARLNYGYTF
TRBV24-1	-	TRBJ1-2	many	TGTGCCACCAGTGATGTGACGGGGGCGACGGGCTACACCTTC	CATSDVTGATGYTF
TRBV2	-	TRBJ1-1	many	TGTGCCAGCAGCCCACAGCTCTTGAACACTGAAGCTTTCTTT	CASSPQLLNTEAFF
TRBV28	-	TRBJ2-2	-	TGTGCCAGCAGTTTTCCGGGACGGTCGTTTACCGGGGAGCTGTTTTTT	CASSFPGRSFTGELFF